The 3 T cell receptor beta chains reported below all come from one sample, sequenced in a study of T-cell memory formation after mild COVID-19 (dated by TCRdb to 2020 to 2022). Libraries were constructed by 5' RACE. Sequencer: Illumina NovaSeq 6000. The raw public data were reprocessed by TCRdb itself: fastp quality trimming at Q25, MiXCR clonotype calling, in-frame beta chains only. Each entry is one CDR3 protein sequence, shown with its most common DNA and genes. The sample has 310,000 or so distinct CDR3 sequences on record, 15% to 20% of them singletons. The leading ten clones occupy roughly 23% of the sample. The sample taken for sequencing was PBMCs or a T cell subset sorted from them (not recorded which). All receptors derive from a young man who had mild COVID-19 (a few samples of this study predate the infection). The sample titles of this study are shuffled in the database, so cell type and time point are left out; the donor was told from shared clones.

A few counts support this clonotype. J is TRBJ2-2 and V is TRBV11-1; 11 nucleotides line up with TRBD1. The CDR3 spans 17 residues. Germline V CDR1 and CDR2: SGHAT, FQDESV (reference sequence). With V trimmed by 4 bases and J by 4 bases, 8 bases remained unmatched. In nucleotides, the CDR3 is TGTGCCAGCAGCTCCAAGGACAGGGGGCCGGTCACCGGGGAGCTGTTTTTT. The encoded protein is CASSSKDRGPVTGELFF.

The V gene is TRBV6-5, the J gene TRBJ2-5; 8 positions agree with TRBD2. This CDR3 spans 14 amino acids. Germline CDR1 is MNHEY and CDR2 is SVGAGI. The junction had 1 base not matched to a gene; V was cut back by 2 bases and J by 2 bases. CDR3 sequence: CASSYGGGQETQYF. CDR3 DNA sequence: TGTGCCAGCAGTTACGGCGGGGGGCAAGAGACCCAGTACTTC.

The V and J genes are TRBV6-2 or TRBV6-3 and TRBJ2-1; 7 bases are shared with TRBD2. Germline loops: CDR1 MNHEY, CDR2 SVGEGT. The CDR3 has 12 amino acids. Trimming cost V 7 bases and J 7 bases; bases outside gene matches: 4. This CDR3 is CASTLGGNEQFF. The CDR3 DNA is TGTGCCAGCACCCTGGGGGGGAATGAGCAGTTCTTC.